These 15 T cell receptor beta chains were all obtained from the same sample, sequenced in a study of control samples from healthy donors and cancer patients. Sequenced by immunoSEQ multiplex PCR; TCRdb stores in-frame clones only, minus some. The data contain 160,000 or so clones, about 94% of them singletons. The sample consisted of blood. The receptors stem from a middle-aged woman in good health.

V gene TRBV10-3 combines with J gene TRBJ1-2; 9 bases are shared with TRBD1. This CDR3 has 19 amino acids. CDR1 is ENHRY and CDR2 is SYGVKD in the germline V gene. The trim removed 0 bases at V and 4 bases at J, leaving 15 bases unmatched. The CDR3 is CAISESNIRDREIVYGYTF. The CDR3 coding sequence is TGTGCCATCAGTGAGTCGAACATCCGGGACAGGGAAATAGTCTATGGCTACACCTTC.

The CDR3 protein is CASSSRGGPPPPQHF. In DNA form, the CDR3 reads TGTGCCAGCAGCTCCCGAGGTGGCCCTCCTCCGCCCCAGCATTTT. V and J are TRBV5-8 and TRBJ1-5, with D uncertain. Germline loops: CDR1 SGHTS, CDR2 YDEGEE. Trimming shortened V by 3 bases and J by 9 bases, and 19 bases separated the two germline ends. This CDR3 is built from 15 residues.

This chain links TRBV6-5 with TRBJ2-7; 7 bases agree with TRBD1. The ends lost 1 base at V and 2 bases at J; junction bases unmatched: 2. The CDR3 contains 14 residues. The germline V gene encodes CDR1 MNHEY and CDR2 SVGAGI. This CDR3 reads CASSYWQGAYEQYF. The DNA for the CDR3 is TGTGCCAGCAGTTACTGGCAGGGGGCCTACGAGCAGTACTTC.

This clone came up once. CDR3 bases: TGTGCCAGCAGCCCAGGACAGCTCCAGTACGAGCAGTACTTC. Translated: CASSPGQLQYEQYF. The rearrangement links TRBV6-5 to TRBJ2-7, with D possibly matching TRBD1 (6 bases). Germline V gene data show CDR1 as MNHEY and CDR2 as SVGAGI. The CDR3 is 14 residues long. V gave up 6 bases and J gave up 4 bases, with 16 bases separating them.

The V gene is TRBV7-2, the J gene TRBJ1-1, with 9 bases aligning to TRBD1. The germline CDR1 and CDR2 sequences are SGHTA and FQGNSA. This CDR3 is 15 amino acids long. Trimming took 1 base from V and 4 from J; bases not matched to a gene: 4. The DNA for the CDR3 is TGTGCCAGCAGCTTAGTGGGACAGGGTACCACTGAAGCTTTCTTT. Its protein product is CASSLVGQGTTEAFF.

The chain has TRBV7-2 and TRBJ1-3; TRBD1 might be the D (6 bases). The germline V gene has CDR1 SGHTA and CDR2 FQGNSA. The CDR3 has 15 residues. Trimming took off 4 bases at V and 4 bases at J, with 14 bases between the two ends. CDR3 coding DNA: TGTGCCAGCAGCTGGGGGGGGGCTCGAGGAAACACCATATATTTT. As protein: CASSWGGARGNTIYF.

The chain recombines TRBV11-1 with TRBJ2-2; 7 nucleotides align to TRBD1. This CDR3 contains 16 residues. J lost 6 bases, V lost 3 bases, and 10 bases had no gene match. Germline assignment: CDR1 SGHAT and CDR2 FQDESV (reference sequence). The CDR3 sequence: CASSFPTGRVAGELFF. The CDR3 bases are TGTGCCAGCAGCTTCCCGACAGGGAGAGTAGCCGGGGAGCTGTTTTTT.

The CDR3 bases are TGCGCCAGCAGCTTGGTATCGGGCGTGGGGAATTCACCCCTCCACTTT. Translation: CASSLVSGVGNSPLHF. The rearrangement uses TRBV5-1 and TRBJ1-6; D remains ambiguous. Looked up from germline, CDR1 is SGHRS and CDR2 is YFSETQ. This CDR3 has 16 residues. V was trimmed by 0 bases and J by 7 bases, leaving 14 bases between them.

This chain uses TRBV29-1 with TRBJ2-7; D not resolved. Germline values: CDR1 SQVTM, CDR2 ANQGSEA. The CDR3 spans 11 residues. Between the trimmed V and J ends, which lost 2 bases and 2 bases, there was a span of 4 bases. This chain's CDR3 is CSVETPYEQYF. Here the CDR3 DNA reads TGCAGCGTTGAAACTCCCTACGAGCAGTACTTC.

The chain recombines TRBV5-1 with TRBJ2-1, with 8 positions matching TRBD1. From germline, CDR1 is SGHRS and CDR2 YFSETQ. The CDR3 is 16 residues long. After removal of 4 bases from V and 7 bases from J, the junction contained 13 bases not matched to a gene. CDR3 in amino acids: CASSVVAGGILNEQFF. The CDR3 DNA reads as TGCGCCAGCAGCGTTGTAGCAGGGGGCATATTAAATGAGCAGTTCTTC. The full variable domain, completed using reference TRBV5-1 and TRBJ2-1, is KAGVTQTPRYLIKTRGQQVTLSCSPISGHRSVSWYQQTPGQGLQFLFEYFSETQRNKGNFPGRFSGRQFSNSRSEMNVSTLELGDSALYLCASSVVAGGILNEQFFGPGTRLTVL.

The chain links TRBV9 to TRBJ2-1, with 8 bases matching TRBD2. This CDR3 is built from 16 residues. Per germline, CDR1 SGDLS and CDR2 YYNGEE. V was clipped by 3 bases and J by 6 bases; unmatched bases: 11. The DNA of the CDR3 is TGTGCCAGCAGCGCCTCGGGAGGGTTTATGGGCAATGAGCAGTTCTTC. Translated: CASSASGGFMGNEQFF.

The chain is built from TRBV28 and TRBJ2-7; TRBD2 matches at 8 bases. The germline CDR1 and CDR2 sequences are MDHEN and SYDVKM. The CDR3 is made up of 16 amino acids. Trimming took 4 bases from V and 4 from J; bases not matched to a gene: 12. In nucleotides, the CDR3 is TGTGCCAGCAGTTCCTCAGCGGGGGCCCACCCTTACGAGCAGTACTTC. Translated: CASSSSAGAHPYEQYF.

The chain joins TRBV12-3 or TRBV12-4 to TRBJ1-4; TRBD1 aligns across 9 bases. This CDR3 has 12 residues. The V segment lost 6 bases and the J segment 11 bases; nucleotides outside the gene matches: 4. For the CDR3, the DNA is TGTGCCAGCAGACAAGGACAGGGGAAACTGTTTTTT. This translates into CASRQGQGKLFF.

The chain carries TRBV9 and TRBJ2-5; 7 bases agree with TRBD2. The V gene end was trimmed by 0 bases and the J gene end by 5 bases; junction bases not matched to a gene: 10. This CDR3 spans 16 amino acids. The V gene's germline CDR1 is SGDLS and CDR2 YYNGEE. Here the CDR3 DNA reads TGTGCCAGCAGCGTAGGGATGGCGGGAGTGGGGGAGACCCAGTACTTC. The encoded protein is CASSVGMAGVGETQYF.

Regarding this clone: Sequence at one end of the junction differs from germline and may be a read error. The chain uses TRBV7-7 and TRBJ2-1, with TRBD2 as a possible D gene (5 bases). Germline V CDR1 and CDR2: SSHAT, FNYEAQ (reference sequence). This CDR3 is 17 amino acids long. The CDR3 DNA is TGTGCTAGCAGCAGAGCGACCAGCGAGAGGGATTACAATGAGCAGTTCTTC. Translation gives CASSRATSERDYNEQFF.